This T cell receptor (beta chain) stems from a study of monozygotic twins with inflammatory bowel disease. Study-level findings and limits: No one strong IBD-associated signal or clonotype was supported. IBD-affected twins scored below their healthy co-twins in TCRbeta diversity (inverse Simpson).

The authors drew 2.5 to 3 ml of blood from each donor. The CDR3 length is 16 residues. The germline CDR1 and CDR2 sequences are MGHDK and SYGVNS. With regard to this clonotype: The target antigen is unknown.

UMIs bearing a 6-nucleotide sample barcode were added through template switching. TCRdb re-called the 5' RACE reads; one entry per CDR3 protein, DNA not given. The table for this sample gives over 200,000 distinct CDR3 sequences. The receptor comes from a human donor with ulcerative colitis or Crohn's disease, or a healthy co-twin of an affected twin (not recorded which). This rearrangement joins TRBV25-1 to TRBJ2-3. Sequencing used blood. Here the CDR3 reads CASSEYVGYPYDTQYF. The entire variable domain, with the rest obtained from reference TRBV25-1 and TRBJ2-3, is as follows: EADIYQTPRYLVIGTGKKITLECSQTMGHDKMYWYQQDPGMELHLIHYSYGVNSTEKGDLSSESTVSRIRTEHFPLTLESARPSHTSQYLCASSEYVGYPYDTQYFGPGTRLTVL.